This T cell receptor beta chain was captured in a study of T cell clusters in autoimmune cytopenias. For this clonotype: The antigen is unknown.

Each sample's input was 200 to 300 ng genomic DNA, some 38,000 genome equivalents. The CDR3 has 15 amino acids. Looked up from germline, CDR1 is SGHAT and CDR2 is FQNNGV. TRB was amplified by touch-down multiplex PCR, primer pools A and B combined. TCRdb re-called the multiplex PCR reads and catalogs CDR3 proteins one per entry, DNA excluded. The sample is made up of about 8,200 distinct CDR3 sequences, and the top ten hold roughly 28% of it. Whole-study results and caveats: Primary autoimmune cytopenia patients seemingly lacked the physiological T cell clusters found in healthy donors.

Sequenced sample: peripheral blood. This clonotype was sampled from a human donor with an autoimmune cytopenia or autoimmune hepatitis (not recorded which). V gene TRBV11-2 combines with J gene TRBJ2-2. The CDR3 protein is CASSFLTQNTGELFF.